Included here is one T cell receptor beta chain sequence, with context. Its cognate antigen is unknown. This sample is part of a study of beta chain features in type 1 diabetes. General study results and limits: The study found fewer insertions and more deletions at VDJ junctions in type 1 diabetes patients. All four CD4+ subsets of Type 1 diabetes patients contained TCRB CDR3s that were moderately but significantly shorter.

Isolated RNA was reverse transcribed in full, so expressed TCRB transcripts were sequenced. Sequenced by immunoSEQ multiplex PCR; TCRdb stores in-frame clones only, minus some. The repertoire holds roughly 150,000 clones, roughly 63% seen once, with roughly 0.095% in the top ten. The CDR3 runs to 18 residues. The germline V gene encodes CDR1 SQVTM and CDR2 ANQGSEA. V lost 0 bases and J 2 bases, leaving 21 bases between the germline ends. The chain uses TRBV29-1 and TRBJ2-3, with D perhaps matching TRBD2 (7 bases). Specimen: naive CD4+ T cells from blood. This TCR derives from a man in his thirties or forties with type 1 diabetes. CDR3 DNA sequence: TGCAGCGTTGAAGATCATAGGGGGGGCGCCGTCTTCACAGATACGCAGTATTTT. Amino acid sequence: CSVEDHRGGAVFTDTQYF.